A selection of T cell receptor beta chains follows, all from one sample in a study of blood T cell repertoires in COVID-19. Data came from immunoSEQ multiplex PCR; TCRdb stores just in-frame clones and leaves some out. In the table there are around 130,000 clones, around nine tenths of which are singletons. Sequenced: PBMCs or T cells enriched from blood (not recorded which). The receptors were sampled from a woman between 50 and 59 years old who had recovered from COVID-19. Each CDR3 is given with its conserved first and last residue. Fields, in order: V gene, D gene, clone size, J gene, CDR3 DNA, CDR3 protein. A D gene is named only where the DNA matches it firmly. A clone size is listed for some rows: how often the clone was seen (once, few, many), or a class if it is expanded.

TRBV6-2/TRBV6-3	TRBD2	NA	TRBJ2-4	TGTGCCAGCAGTTACCCGGGAGGGGAACTAGCCAAAAACATTCAGTACTTC	CASSYPGGELAKNIQYF
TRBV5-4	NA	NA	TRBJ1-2	TGTGCCAGCAGAACGGACTCTTCTTCCTATGGCTACACCTTC	CASRTDSSSYGYTF
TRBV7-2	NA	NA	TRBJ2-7	TGTGCCAGCAGCCCCCCGGGGAAGGACGAGCAGTACTTC	CASSPPGKDEQYF
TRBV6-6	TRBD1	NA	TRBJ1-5	TGTGCCAGCAGTTACGGCAGGGGGCCATATCAGCCCCAGCATTTT	CASSYGRGPYQPQHF
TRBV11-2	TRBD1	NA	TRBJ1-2	TGTGCCAGCGAACCAAAATACAGGGGCGAGGATGGCTACACCTTC	CASEPKYRGEDGYTF
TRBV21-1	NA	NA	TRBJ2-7	TGTGCCAGCAGCAAAAACAGGCAGGTGGACGAGCAGTACTTC	CASSKNRQVDEQYF
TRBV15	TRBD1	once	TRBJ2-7	TGTGCCACCAGCAGTCCCGGGACAGCGTCCTACGAGCAGTACTTC	CATSSPGTASYEQYF
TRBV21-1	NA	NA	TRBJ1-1	TGTGCCAGCAGTCCTTCTCTAGGGAGTAGTGAAGCTTTCTTT	CASSPSLGSSEAFF
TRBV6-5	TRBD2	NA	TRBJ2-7	TGTGCCAGCAGTTACATGTCTAGCGGTTTCTACGAGCAGTACTTC	CASSYMSSGFYEQYF
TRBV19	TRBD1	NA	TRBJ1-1	TGTGCCAGTAGTATCTTGACAGGGGCACCCACTGAAGCTTTCTTT	CASSILTGAPTEAFF
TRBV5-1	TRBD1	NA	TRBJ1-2	TGCGCCAGCAGCTCTGTCCCGGGACAGGGTAACTATGGCTACACCTTC	CASSSVPGQGNYGYTF
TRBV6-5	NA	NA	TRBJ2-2	TGTGCCAGCAGTTATCGAACTACCGGCGGGGAGCTGTTTTTT	CASSYRTTGGELFF
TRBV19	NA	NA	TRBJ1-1	TGTGCCAGTAGTCCTCGAGGAGGTCTGATGAACACTGAAGCTTTCTTT	CASSPRGGLMNTEAFF
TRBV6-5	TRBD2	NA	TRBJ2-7	TGTGCCAGCAAAGGAACCGGGAGGGACGAGCAGTACTTC	CASKGTGRDEQYF
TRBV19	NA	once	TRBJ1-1	TGTGCCAGCGGCGAGCGGGGAGGGTCCACTGAAGCTTTCTTT	CASGERGGSTEAFF
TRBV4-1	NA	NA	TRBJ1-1	TGCGCCAGCAGCCAAGAGCGGGGGGCGGATGCTGAAGCTTTCTTT	CASSQERGADAEAFF
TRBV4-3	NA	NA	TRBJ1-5	TGCGCCAGCAGCCAAAGTTACCAGGGAAGTCAGCCCCAGCATTTT	CASSQSYQGSQPQHF
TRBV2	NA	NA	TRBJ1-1	TGTGCCAGCAGTGAATCCGACATGAACACTGAAGCTTTCTTT	CASSESDMNTEAFF
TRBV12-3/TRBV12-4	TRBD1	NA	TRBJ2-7	TGTGCCAGCAGTCAGGGGGCTGTTGACGAGCAGTACTTC	CASSQGAVDEQYF
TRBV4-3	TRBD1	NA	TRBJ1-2	TGCGCCAGCAGCCGGACGGACAGGACCTATGGCTACACCTTC	CASSRTDRTYGYTF
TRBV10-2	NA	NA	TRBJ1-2	TGCGCCAGCAGACCCGGGACTAAGGGGGGCTACACCTTC	CASRPGTKGGYTF
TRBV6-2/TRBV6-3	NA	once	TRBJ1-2	TGTGCCAGCAGTTACTCAGCGGGGGACCTTAACTATGGCTACACCTTC	CASSYSAGDLNYGYTF
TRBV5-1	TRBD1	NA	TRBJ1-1	TGCGCCAGCAGCTTGTGGGACAGGGAGGGAAACACTGAAGCTTTCTTT	CASSLWDREGNTEAFF
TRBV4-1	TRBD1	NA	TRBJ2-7	TGCGCCAGCAGCCAGGGGACAGGGGTGTACGAGCAGTACTTC	CASSQGTGVYEQYF
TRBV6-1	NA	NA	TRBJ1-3	TGTGCCAGCAGTGAAGCTCAGTTCGCACGGGTCTCTGGAAACACCATATATTTT	CASSEAQFARVSGNTIYF
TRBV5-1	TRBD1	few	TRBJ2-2	TGCGCCAGCAGCCCGTCCGCCGGACAGGGGACCGGGGAGCTGTTTTTT	CASSPSAGQGTGELFF
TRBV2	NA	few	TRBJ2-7	TGTGCCAGCAGTGATAACTACGAGCAGTACTTC	CASSDNYEQYF
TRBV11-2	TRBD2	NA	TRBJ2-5	TGTGCCAGCAGCTTGGGGTATAGCGGGGGGACTCAAGAGACCCAGTACTTC	CASSLGYSGGTQETQYF
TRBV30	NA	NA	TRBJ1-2	TGTGCCTGGAGTGTAGGTTCCGGAGGGGATGGCTACACCTTC	CAWSVGSGGDGYTF
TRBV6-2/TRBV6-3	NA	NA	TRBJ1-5	TGTGCCAGCAGTTCCGCGGACATCAATAGCAATCAGCCCCAGCATTTT	CASSSADINSNQPQHF
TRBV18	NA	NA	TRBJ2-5	TGTGCCAGCTCATTCCGGACTAAACCCCAAGAGACCCAGTACTTC	CASSFRTKPQETQYF
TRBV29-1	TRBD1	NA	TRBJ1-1	TGCAGCGTGGCCGGACAGGGCGCTGAAGCTTTCTTT	CSVAGQGAEAFF
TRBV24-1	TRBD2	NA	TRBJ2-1	TGTGCCACCAGTGACCCCCGGGGGGGGAGCTCCTACAATGAGCAGTTCTTC	CATSDPRGGSSYNEQFF
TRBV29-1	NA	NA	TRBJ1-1	TGCAGCGTTGAAGATCCGCAGGCGATGACCACTGAAGCTTTCTTT	CSVEDPQAMTTEAFF
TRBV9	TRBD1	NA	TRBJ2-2	TGTGCCAGCAGCCCACGAAGTTCGACAGGGGGTTTCACCGGGGAGCTGTTTTTT	CASSPRSSTGGFTGELFF
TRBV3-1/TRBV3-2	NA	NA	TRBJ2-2	TGTGCCAGCAGCCAAGGTTACACAGACACCGGGGAGCTGTTTTTT	CASSQGYTDTGELFF
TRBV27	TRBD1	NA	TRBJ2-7	TGTGCCAGCAGTTTATCGAAGGGACAGGGATCCTACGAGCAGTACTTC	CASSLSKGQGSYEQYF
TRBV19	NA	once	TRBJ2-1	TGTGCCAGTAGTATCGGAGGGGGGGTCGATGAGCAGTTCTTC	CASSIGGGVDEQFF
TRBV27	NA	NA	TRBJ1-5	TGTGCCAGCAGTTTATGGGCGGGGGTCGAGAATCAGCCCCAGCATTTT	CASSLWAGVENQPQHF